The 12 T cell receptor beta chains listed next were all sequenced from one sample in a study of technical replicates of blood from several donors. The repertoire was sequenced with immunoSEQ multiplex PCR; TCRdb's copy has only in-frame clones and lacks some. The table lists roughly 97,000 clones, around 96% of them singletons. Sequenced: T cells isolated from PBMCs. Receptor source: a human donor in good health.

The J gene is TRBJ1-1, the V gene TRBV15; 7 bases align to TRBD1. The CDR3 has 14 amino acids. From germline, CDR1 is LNHNV and CDR2 YYDKDF (reference sequence). Trimming took 3 bases from V and 6 from J; bases not matched to a gene: 7. The CDR3 region is CATSSRQGGSEAFF. CDR3 nucleotides: TGTGCCACCAGCAGTCGGCAGGGGGGTTCTGAAGCTTTCTTT.

Points on this clone: Compared with germline, one end of the junction differs, possibly owing to a read error. Other DNA sequences in this specimen translate into the identical CDR3. The gene calls are TRBV6-5 and TRBJ2-3; D ambiguous. CDR3 length: 14 amino acids. Germline CDR1 and CDR2: MNHEY and SVGAGI. The CDR3 sequence is CASSYLTSTDTQYF. In DNA form, the CDR3 reads TGTGCCAGCAGTTACCTCACATCCACAGATACGCAGTACTTT.

The V gene is TRBV4-1, the J gene TRBJ2-7, with 9 bases matching TRBD1. J was trimmed by 5 bases and V by 1 base; bases with no gene match: 9. The CDR3 extends over 16 amino acids. Germline V CDR1 and CDR2: MGHRA, YSYEKL. The CDR3 sequence: CASSQVGTGNRDEQYF. The CDR3 DNA reads TGCGCCAGCAGCCAAGTAGGGACAGGGAACCGCGACGAGCAGTACTTC.

The chain joins TRBV5-4 to TRBJ2-7; TRBD2 aligns across 10 bases. This CDR3 is 13 amino acids long. With V trimmed by 6 bases and J by 3 bases, 3 bases remained unmatched. Looked up from germline, CDR1 is SGHNT and CDR2 is YYREEE (reference sequence). This CDR3 is CASTIAGGYEQYF. The CDR3, as DNA: TGTGCCAGCACGATAGCGGGAGGCTACGAGCAGTACTTC.

This sequence joins TRBV19 and TRBJ2-1; a weak D match, TRBD2 (6 bases). The CDR3 contains 14 residues. The germline V gene has CDR1 LNHDA and CDR2 SQIVND (reference sequence). V gave up 3 bases and J gave up 3 bases, with 9 bases separating them. The CDR3 coding sequence is TGTGCCAGTAGTATTATAGCGGACTACAATGAGCAGTTCTTC. Encoded protein: CASSIIADYNEQFF.

This chain joins TRBV9 and TRBJ1-2, with a possible D match to TRBD1 (5 bases). Germline loops: CDR1 SGDLS, CDR2 YYNGEE. The CDR3 runs 13 residues. V shed 0 bases and J shed 11 bases, with 14 bases lying between them. The chain's CDR3 is CASSVGRGDRYTF. DNA for the CDR3: TGTGCCAGCAGCGTAGGTAGAGGCGACAGATACACCTTC.

Here the CDR3 reads CASSSRQFDQPQHF. CDR3 nucleotide sequence: TGTGCCAGCAGCTCCCGACAGTTTGATCAGCCCCAGCATTTT. This chain links TRBV7-2 with TRBJ1-5; TRBD1 might be the D (5 bases). The ends were cut back, 4 bases at V and 5 bases at J, with 12 bases in the middle. Germline CDR1 and CDR2: SGHTA and FQGNSA. The CDR3 runs 14 residues.

V gene TRBV12-5 combines with J gene TRBJ2-7, with 9 bases lining up with TRBD1. Per the germline V gene, CDR1 is LGHNT and CDR2 is FRNRAP. Losses at the gene ends were 7 bases for V and 4 bases for J; bases not matched to a gene: 8. The CDR3 sequence is 14 residues long. CDR3 sequence reads: CASASGTGMYEQYF. The CDR3 DNA is TGTGCTAGTGCCTCCGGGACAGGGATGTACGAGCAGTACTTC.

The chain is built from TRBV27 and TRBJ2-1; 12 nucleotides align to TRBD2. The V gene's germline CDR1 is MNHEY and CDR2 SMNVEV (reference sequence). This CDR3 has 15 amino acids. V lost 8 bases to trimming and J lost 2 bases; unmatched junction nucleotides: 4. For the CDR3, the DNA is TGTGCCAGCTTACTAGCGGGAGGTGCCTACAATGAGCAGTTCTTC. Amino acids: CASLLAGGAYNEQFF.

The chain uses TRBV18 and TRBJ1-2, with D unclear. The CDR3 is 13 residues long. Germline values: CDR1 KGHSH, CDR2 LQKENI. Trimming removed 3 bases at V and 4 bases at J, with 9 bases between. CDR3 in DNA: TGTGCCAGCTCACCCCCAGGACTCTATGGCTACACCTTC. This codes for CASSPPGLYGYTF.

In its sample, this clone was seen a few times. The chain carries TRBV4-3 and TRBJ2-5; D gene unclear. The V end lost 0 bases, the J end lost 5 bases, and 13 bases lay between the germline ends. Germline CDR1 is LGHNA and CDR2 is YSLEER. The CDR3 sequence is 15 residues long. The CDR3 DNA follows: TGCGCCAGCAGCCAAGAATATCTTCGTCCGGAGACCCAGTACTTC. Encoded protein: CASSQEYLRPETQYF.

The chain employs TRBV19 and TRBJ1-1; D gene uncertain. The germline gives CDR1 LNHDA, CDR2 SQIVND (reference sequence). The V gene lost 0 bases and the J gene lost 2 bases, with 7 bases spanning the gap. CDR3 length equals 14 residues. The CDR3 region is CASSIDWANTEAFF. CDR3 in DNA: TGTGCCAGTAGTATAGATTGGGCTAACACTGAAGCTTTCTTT.